The 23 T cell receptor beta chains below come from one sample, sequenced in a study of T-cell reconstitution after alpha-beta-depleted transplantation in children. Unique molecular identifiers were used in preparing the TCRbeta library. TCRdb reprocessed the PCR reads with MiXCR, giving one entry per CDR3 protein. The table records hundreds of thousands of distinct CDR3 sequences, around 14% of them present only once. The sample consisted of PBMCs, taken before TCRalphabeta/CD19-depleted stem cell transplant. These receptors were taken from a girl aged 2-15 years with congenital amegakaryocytic thrombocytopenia, due to receive a stem cell transplant.

This clonotype appeared many times. The chain joins TRBV20-1 to TRBJ2-1; a weak D match, TRBD1 (5 bases). In germline, CDR1 is DFQATT, CDR2 SNEGSKA (reference sequence). CDR3 length: 10 amino acids. V lost 3 bases to trimming and J lost 9 bases, with 6 bases between them. DNA for the CDR3: TGCAGTGCTAGTAGGGGTGAGCAGTTCTTC. Amino acids: CSASRGEQFF.

The CDR3 loop reads CASRTKGEPGGYNEQFF. DNA for the CDR3: TGTGCCAGCAGGACAAAGGGAGAGCCTGGGGGTTACAATGAGCAGTTCTTC. The chain combines TRBV6-1 with TRBJ2-1; perhaps D is TRBD1 or TRBD2 (5 bases each). The CDR3 is 17 amino acids. V lost 6 bases and J 4 bases, leaving 22 bases between the germline ends. CDR1 and CDR2 (germline): MNHNS, SASEGT.

J is TRBJ2-7 and V is TRBV27; unclear D gene. V lost 8 bases to trimming and J lost 3 bases, with 8 bases between them. The CDR3 runs 11 residues. The V gene's germline CDR1 is MNHEY and CDR2 SMNVEV (reference sequence). The CDR3 protein is CASGRHYEQYF. The CDR3, as DNA: TGTGCCAGCGGCCGTCACTACGAGCAGTACTTC.

This clonotype was counted ten times or more. This sequence joins TRBV28 and TRBJ1-1; the match to TRBD1 covers 7 bases. Germline CDR1 and CDR2: MDHEN and SYDVKM. V dropped 2 bases and J dropped 9; count of bases not matched to a gene: 6. The CDR3 extends over 13 amino acids. The CDR3: CASSLPQTGKAFF. Here the CDR3 DNA reads TGTGCCAGCAGTTTACCCCAGACAGGGAAAGCTTTCTTT.

This clonotype was observed a few times. The V call is TRBV4-1, the J call TRBJ2-7; the match to TRBD2 covers 11 bases. In germline, CDR1 is MGHRA, CDR2 YSYEKL. Trimming at V came to 1 base and at J to 0 bases, leaving 5 bases not matched to a gene. The CDR3 loop spans 17 amino acids. Here the CDR3 DNA reads TGCGCCAGCAGCCAAGTAGCGGGAGGGCTTAGCTCCTACGAGCAGTACTTC. Translating it yields CASSQVAGGLSSYEQYF.

The chain has TRBV7-9 and TRBJ2-1; D ambiguous. The germline V gene encodes CDR1 SEHNR and CDR2 FQNEAQ (reference sequence). The V and J ends lost 2 bases and 0 bases respectively, with 8 bases between them. The CDR3 loop spans 15 amino acids. CDR3 coding DNA: TGTGCCAGCAGCTTAACCACGGGCTCCTACAATGAGCAGTTCTTC. It is translated as CASSLTTGSYNEQFF. Based on the CDR3 plus reference TRBV7-9 and TRBJ2-1, the full variable domain is DTGVSQNPRHKITKRGQNVTFRCDPISEHNRLYWYRQTLGQGPEFLTYFQNEAQLEKSRLLSDRFSAERPKGSFSTLEIQRTEQGDSAMYLCASSLTTGSYNEQFFGPGTRLTVL.

This chain joins TRBV2 and TRBJ2-7; TRBD1 agrees at 8 bases. The CDR3 runs 14 residues. V shed 8 bases and J 3 bases; nucleotides not matched to a gene: 9. The germline CDR1 and CDR2 sequences are SNHLY and FYNNEI. The CDR3 bases are TGTGCCAGCGGGGATTCCAGGGGGCGCTACGAGCAGTACTTC. Residues: CASGDSRGRYEQYF.

The chain is built from TRBV5-1 and TRBJ2-5, with unresolved D. With 1 base removed from V and 2 bases from J, the gap between germline ends came to 12 bases. Germline lookup yields CDR1 SGHRS and CDR2 YFSETQ. The CDR3 spans 15 residues. The CDR3 protein is CASSLSLAPQETQYF. The CDR3 DNA is TGCGCCAGCAGCTTGAGTCTTGCCCCTCAAGAGACCCAGTACTTC.

In this sample, this clonotype turned up many times. This sequence joins TRBV29-1 and TRBJ1-1; TRBD1 is a possible D gene (6 bases). Trimming removed 3 bases at V and 0 bases at J, with 8 bases between. Per the germline V gene, CDR1 is SQVTM and CDR2 is ANQGSEA. The CDR3 length is 13 residues. The CDR3 nucleotides read TGCAGCGTTGAGGACAGTTTGAACACTGAAGCTTTCTTT. Translated, it gives CSVEDSLNTEAFF.

This clonotype was detected ten times or more. The chain couples TRBV20-1 to TRBJ2-3, with TRBD2 identical over 8 bases. This CDR3 contains 16 residues. The V segment lost 0 bases and the J segment 4 bases; nucleotides outside the gene matches: 9. Germline V gene lookup returns CDR1 DFQATT and CDR2 SNEGSKA (reference sequence). The CDR3 loop reads CSARDLEREIADTQYF. In nucleotides, the CDR3 is TGCAGTGCTAGAGATCTCGAGCGGGAGATCGCAGATACGCAGTATTTT.

This clonotype was observed at least ten times. This rearrangement joins TRBV30 to TRBJ2-1, with 11 bases lining up with TRBD2. The CDR3 covers 16 residues. The trim removed 0 bases at V and 9 bases at J, leaving 10 bases unmatched. CDR1 GTSNPN and CDR2 SVGIG come from the germline V gene (reference sequence). The CDR3 is CAWSVGVAGGPSEQFF. The CDR3, as DNA: TGTGCCTGGAGTGTAGGAGTAGCGGGAGGGCCAAGTGAGCAGTTCTTC.

This clonotype was recorded at least ten times. V is TRBV10-2 and J is TRBJ2-5; TRBD1 matches at 7 bases. Germline V gene sequence: CDR1 WSHSY, CDR2 SAAADI. The CDR3 extends over 14 amino acids. Losses at the gene ends were 3 bases for V and 5 bases for J; bases not matched to a gene: 6. DNA for the CDR3: TGCGCCAGCAGTGAAGGACAGGATGGGGAGACCCAGTACTTC. This codes for CASSEGQDGETQYF.

The chain links TRBV29-1 to TRBJ1-1, with D uncertain. CDR3 length: 11 amino acids. The V and J ends lost 5 bases and 10 bases respectively, with 14 bases between them. From germline, CDR1 is SQVTM and CDR2 ANQGSEA. The CDR3 DNA is TGCAGCGTTCATGGCCGTTCTGGAGCTTTCTTT. Amino acids: CSVHGRSGAFF.

This clonotype turned up a few times. The CDR3 is CSVGRTYEQYF. For the CDR3, the DNA is TGCAGTGTAGGCAGAACCTACGAGCAGTACTTC. The chain carries TRBV20-1 and TRBJ2-7, with no clear D. Trimming took 7 bases from V and 2 from J, leaving 9 bases between them. The CDR3 has 11 amino acids. Germline V CDR1 and CDR2: DFQATT, SNEGSKA (reference sequence).

The table lists this clonotype with many counts. The chain has TRBV6-1 and TRBJ2-7; no clear D. CDR1 is MNHNS, CDR2 SASEGT, per germline. V lost 7 bases to trimming and J lost 2 bases, with 15 bases between them. This CDR3 region has 14 residues. DNA of the CDR3: TGTGCCAGCAAAGTCAGGCCGGCTGCCTACGAGCAGTACTTC. This codes for CASKVRPAAYEQYF.

There are a few counts of this clonotype. The chain joins TRBV20-1 to TRBJ2-1; 11 nucleotides match TRBD2. The V gene's germline CDR1 is DFQATT and CDR2 SNEGSKA (reference sequence). Trimming removed 3 bases from V and 3 bases from J; junction bases left unmatched: 10. The CDR3 is 17 residues long. The CDR3 here is CSARTSGTSINYNEQFF. The CDR3 nucleotides read TGCAGTGCTAGGACTAGCGGGACATCGATAAACTACAATGAGCAGTTCTTC.

V gene TRBV4-1 combines with J gene TRBJ2-1, with TRBD2 matching 12 bases. The germline CDR1 and CDR2 sequences are MGHRA and YSYEKL. With V trimmed by 3 bases and J by 3 bases, 15 bases remained unmatched. This CDR3 is built from 20 residues. CDR3 sequence reads: CASSHAPGTSGPSYYNEQFF. The DNA of the CDR3 is TGCGCCAGCAGCCATGCTCCCGGGACTAGCGGGCCCTCCTACTACAATGAGCAGTTCTTC.

This chain links TRBV7-9 with TRBJ2-3; D call uncertain. The germline CDR1 and CDR2 sequences are SEHNR and FQNEAQ (reference sequence). Trimming cost V 4 bases and J 2 bases, with 16 bases left between them. The CDR3 has 16 amino acids. CDR3 region: CASSYRPGFFTDTQYF. CDR3 nucleotide sequence: TGTGCCAGCAGCTATCGGCCTGGATTTTTCACAGATACGCAGTATTTT.

At least ten counts were recorded for this clonotype. The chain employs TRBV10-1 and TRBJ2-5, with D possibly matching TRBD2 (5 bases). Germline CDR1 WNHNN, CDR2 SYGVQD (reference sequence). V lost 3 bases to trimming and J lost 4 bases, with 15 bases between them. The CDR3 spans 15 residues. CDR3 sequence: CASSDLRGRRETQYF. DNA of the CDR3: TGCGCCAGCAGTGACCTACGTGGGAGACGAGAGACCCAGTACTTC.

In its sample, this clonotype was seen once. This chain connects TRBV5-1 to TRBJ1-5; D might be TRBD1 (6 bases). This CDR3 is built from 15 residues. The V end was cut by 3 bases, the J end by 2 bases, with 12 bases between. The germline gives CDR1 SGHRS, CDR2 YFSETQ. The CDR3 nucleotides are TGCGCCAGCAGCTCAGGGGACGGGGGCAATCAGCCCCAGCATTTT. It codes for CASSSGDGGNQPQHF.

This clonotype was seen a handful of times. This chain joins TRBV3-1 and TRBJ2-7; tentative D call: TRBD1 (5 bases). Germline lookup yields CDR1 LGHDT and CDR2 YNNKEL (reference sequence). The CDR3 runs 14 residues. V was trimmed by 1 base and J by 2 bases, leaving 9 bases between them. CDR3 DNA sequence: TGTGCCAGCAGCCAAGGTGGGGCGACCTACGAGCAGTACTTC. Translation: CASSQGGATYEQYF.

The chain couples TRBV15 to TRBJ2-1; D perhaps matches TRBD2 (5 bases). Germline V gene data show CDR1 as LNHNV and CDR2 as YYDKDF (reference sequence). Trimming pared 2 bases from V and 10 bases from J, leaving 12 bases between. The length of the CDR3 is 13 residues. CDR3 region: CATSRSMGAEQFF. CDR3 sequence (DNA): TGTGCCACCAGCAGAAGTATGGGAGCAGAGCAGTTCTTC.

This clonotype was counted at least ten times. This sequence joins TRBV7-9 and TRBJ2-3; 12 bases are shared with TRBD2. The trim removed 5 bases at V and 2 bases at J, leaving 5 bases unmatched. This CDR3 contains 16 residues. Germline loops: CDR1 SEHNR, CDR2 FQNEAQ (reference sequence). The CDR3 spells CASSIGTSGYTDTQYF. The CDR3, as DNA: TGTGCCAGCAGCATAGGGACTAGCGGGTACACAGATACGCAGTATTTT.